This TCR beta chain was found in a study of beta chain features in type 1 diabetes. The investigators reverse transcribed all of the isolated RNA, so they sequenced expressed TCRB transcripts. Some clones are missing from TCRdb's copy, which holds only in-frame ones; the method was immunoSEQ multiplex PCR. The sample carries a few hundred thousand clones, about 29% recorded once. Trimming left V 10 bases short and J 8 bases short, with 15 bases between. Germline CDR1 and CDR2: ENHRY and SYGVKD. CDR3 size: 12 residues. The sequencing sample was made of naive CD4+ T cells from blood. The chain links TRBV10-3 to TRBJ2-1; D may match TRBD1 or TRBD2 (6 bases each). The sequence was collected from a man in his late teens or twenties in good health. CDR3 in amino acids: CANQGRGDEQFF. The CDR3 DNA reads TGTGCCAACCAGGGGCGGGGAGATGAGCAGTTCTTC.